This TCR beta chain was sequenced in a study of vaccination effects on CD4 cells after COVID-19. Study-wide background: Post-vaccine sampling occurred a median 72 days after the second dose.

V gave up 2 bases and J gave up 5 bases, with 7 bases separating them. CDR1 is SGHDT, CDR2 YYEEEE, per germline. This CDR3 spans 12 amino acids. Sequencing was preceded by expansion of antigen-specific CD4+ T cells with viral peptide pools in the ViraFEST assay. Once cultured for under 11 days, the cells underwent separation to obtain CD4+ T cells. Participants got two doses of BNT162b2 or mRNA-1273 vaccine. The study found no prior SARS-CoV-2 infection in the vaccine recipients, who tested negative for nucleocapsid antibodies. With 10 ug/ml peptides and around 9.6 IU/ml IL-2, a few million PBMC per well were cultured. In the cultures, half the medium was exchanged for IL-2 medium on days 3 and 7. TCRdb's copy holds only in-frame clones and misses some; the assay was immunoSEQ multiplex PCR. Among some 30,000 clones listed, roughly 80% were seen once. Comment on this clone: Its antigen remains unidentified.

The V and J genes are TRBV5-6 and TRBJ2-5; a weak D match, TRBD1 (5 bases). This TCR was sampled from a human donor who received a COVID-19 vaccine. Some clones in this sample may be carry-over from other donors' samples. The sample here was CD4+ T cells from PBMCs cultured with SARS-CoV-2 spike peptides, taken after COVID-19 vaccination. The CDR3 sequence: CASSFRVETQYF. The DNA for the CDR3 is TGTGCCAGCAGCTTCAGGGTCGAGACCCAGTACTTC.